Sequencing of this T cell receptor (beta chain) was carried out in a study of T cells in Graves' hyperthyroidism and ophthalmopathy. RNA transcripts provided the source from which TCR beta CDR3 regions were amplified. The TCR CDR3 was amplified in a first-round RT-PCR using the HTBI primer set. TCRdb reprocessed the multiplex PCR reads via MiXCR and lists one record per CDR3 protein. The table shows fewer than 450,000 distinct CDR3 sequences, with 17% occurring only once. Per germline, CDR1 SQVTM and CDR2 ANQGSEA. CDR3 length equals 13 residues. This clonotype has a count of ten or more. This chain connects TRBV29-1 to TRBJ2-1; TRBD2 matches 11 bases. Sequenced material: blood. This sequence was found in a woman in her thirties with Graves' hyperthyroidism that later progressed to Graves' ophthalmopathy. The CDR3 region is CTIAGGKGNEQFF. The CDR3 DNA follows: TGCACCATAGCGGGAGGGAAGGGAAATGAGCAGTTCTTC.